Given below is one T cell receptor beta chain in context. Antigen specificity is unknown. This CDR3 region has 17 residues. With V trimmed by 0 bases and J by 3 bases, 6 bases remained unmatched. Germline CDR1 reads MGHRA; CDR2 reads YSYEKL. The entry originates in a study of T cell repertoires in cytomegalovirus infection. Background on the study: Public signatures in TCR beta pointed to CMV infection and matching HLA type. Study results and limitations: Using cumulative public TCR beta family frequency, the authors identified those who carried CMV together with the relevant HLA. CMV-specific TCR beta clonotypes restricted by HLA-C dominated the ex vivo response.

In TCRdb, the reads were re-called with MiXCR into one record per CDR3 protein. The sample comprises a few hundred thousand distinct CDR3 sequences, about 17% of which are singletons, and approximately 12% rests with the top ten. V usage is TRBV4-1 and J usage is TRBJ2-1; TRBD1 aligns across 9 bases. This TCR derives from a human donor in good health (CMV status not recorded). Some clones in this sample may be carry-over from other donors' samples. Specimen: PBMCs. CDR3 bases: TGCGCCAGCAGCCAAGACAGACAGGGGGTCGGCTACAATGAGCAGTTCTTC. Its translation is CASSQDRQGVGYNEQFF.